These 3 T cell receptor beta chains were all obtained from the same sample, sequenced in a study of blood T cell repertoires in COVID-19. The repertoire was sequenced with immunoSEQ multiplex PCR; TCRdb's copy has only in-frame clones and lacks some. The sample includes some 450,000 clones, roughly 90% of them seen just once. Sequencing was done on a sample of peripheral blood. The receptors here all came from a man between 18 and 35 years old with COVID-19, enrolled during active disease.

The gene calls are TRBV4-1 and TRBJ2-1; 11 bases line up with TRBD2. The CDR3 is 18 amino acids. The V segment lost 6 bases and the J segment 1 base; nucleotides outside the gene matches: 11. Germline V gene sequence: CDR1 MGHRA, CDR2 YSYEKL. The CDR3 loop reads CASRQLLAGGPSYNEQFF. The CDR3 region has the DNA TGCGCCAGCAGGCAGCTTCTAGCGGGAGGACCTTCCTACAATGAGCAGTTCTTC.

V usage is TRBV7-9 and J usage is TRBJ1-1, with D perhaps TRBD1 (5 bases). Germline V gene data show CDR1 as SEHNR and CDR2 as FQNEAQ (reference sequence). V lost 6 bases and J lost 7, with 9 bases in between. This CDR3 is built from 11 residues. CDR3 nucleotide sequence: TGTGCCAGCAGTGCAGGGATTGAAGCTTTCTTT. Translated, it gives CASSAGIEAFF.

V and J are TRBV7-9 and TRBJ1-2; 9 nucleotides align to TRBD1. The CDR3 covers 15 residues. J gave up 6 bases and V 5 bases, and 10 bases lay outside the gene matches. Germline lookup yields CDR1 SEHNR and CDR2 FQNEAQ (reference sequence). The CDR3 protein is CASSSWTGAVDGYTF. CDR3 coding DNA: TGTGCCAGCAGCAGCTGGACAGGGGCGGTCGATGGCTACACCTTC.